This is a list of T cell receptor beta chains from one sample in a study of blood T cell repertoires in COVID-19. Generated by immunoSEQ multiplex PCR, the TCRdb table keeps only in-frame clones and is missing some. The sample shows approximately 190,000 clones, more than 85% of them seen only once. Source material: PBMCs or T cells enriched from blood (not recorded which). The receptor set was obtained from a woman aged 40 to 50 in a cohort exposed to, infected with or recovered from COVID-19 (not recorded which). The CDR3 runs from the conserved cysteine through the conserved F or W. A D gene is named only where the DNA matches it firmly. Clone size is stated in some rows and not others, as once, few, many or a class when expanded.

cdr3_length	clone_size	v_call	d_call	j_call	cdr3_aa	cdr3_nt
16	-	TRBV9	-	TRBJ2-7	CASSVGSGSPSVEQYF	TGTGCCAGCAGCGTAGGGTCGGGGTCGCCTTCGGTTGAGCAGTACTTC
14	once	TRBV11-3	TRBD1	TRBJ1-2	CASSPGQGNYGYTF	TGTGCCAGCAGCCCAGGACAGGGCAACTATGGCTACACCTTC
17	-	TRBV2	TRBD1	TRBJ1-1	CASSEFDRGLVNTEAFF	TGTGCCAGCAGTGAATTTGACAGGGGGCTCGTGAACACTGAAGCTTTCTTT
14	-	TRBV6-5	TRBD2	TRBJ2-7	CASLASGRRNEQYF	TGTGCCAGCTTGGCTAGCGGGAGGAGGAACGAGCAGTACTTC
14	-	TRBV7-2	-	TRBJ2-1	CASSSLRIYNEQFF	TGTGCCAGCAGCTCGCTGAGGATTTACAATGAGCAGTTCTTC
14	-	TRBV10-1	TRBD1	TRBJ2-1	CASSGGQGGNEQFF	TGCGCCAGCAGTGGAGGACAGGGGGGCAATGAGCAGTTCTTC
17	once	TRBV4-1	TRBD1	TRBJ2-3	CASSQDRPDRAVDTQYF	TGCGCCAGCAGCCAAGATCGCCCAGACAGGGCGGTAGATACGCAGTATTTT
16	once	TRBV19	-	TRBJ1-4	CASIRGWGATNEKLFF	TGTGCCAGTATTCGGGGTTGGGGAGCAACTAATGAAAAACTGTTTTTT
15	-	TRBV6-2/TRBV6-3	TRBD2	TRBJ2-2	CASSRLAANTGELFF	TGTGCCAGCAGTAGACTAGCGGCTAACACCGGGGAGCTGTTTTTT
15	once	TRBV5-6	-	TRBJ1-2	CASVPRQLFNYGYTF	TGTGCCAGCGTACCACGACAGCTCTTTAACTATGGCTACACCTTC
21	-	TRBV28	TRBD2	TRBJ2-1	CASSLFGLAGEHPFSYNEQFF	TGTGCCAGCAGTTTATTTGGACTAGCGGGGGAGCACCCCTTCTCCTACAATGAGCAGTTCTTC
12	-	TRBV4-1	-	TRBJ1-1	CASSGGYTEAFF	TGCGCCAGCAGCGGAGGATACACTGAAGCTTTCTTT
15	-	TRBV2	-	TRBJ1-2	CASSEAGGLAYGYTF	TGTGCCAGCAGTGAGGCAGGAGGACTGGCATATGGCTACACCTTC
15	-	TRBV7-9	-	TRBJ1-4	CASRAGFATNEKLFF	TGTGCCAGCAGAGCCGGGTTTGCAACTAATGAAAAACTGTTTTTT
15	-	TRBV7-7	TRBD1	TRBJ2-1	CASSERTGPYNEQFF	TGTGCCAGCAGCGAGCGGACAGGGCCCTACAATGAGCAGTTCTTC
14	-	TRBV10-3	TRBD1	TRBJ2-1	CAIRGQETYNEQFF	TGTGCCATCAGGGGACAGGAGACCTACAATGAGCAGTTCTTC
13	-	TRBV6-5	-	TRBJ1-1	CAGRVSLNTEAFF	TGTGCCGGGCGGGTCAGCTTGAACACTGAAGCTTTCTTT
16	few	TRBV7-2	-	TRBJ1-1	CASSPWGGGEGTEAFF	TGTGCCAGCAGCCCTTGGGGAGGGGGTGAGGGCACTGAAGCTTTCTTT
17	-	TRBV7-9	-	TRBJ1-3	CASSSGVPTFSGNTIYF	TGTGCCAGCAGCTCAGGGGTTCCGACCTTCTCTGGAAACACCATATATTTT
13	-	TRBV11-3	-	TRBJ1-4	CASSTRFNEKLFF	TGTGCCAGCAGCACGAGGTTTAATGAAAAACTGTTTTTT
16	-	TRBV2	-	TRBJ1-6	CASSDQATFYNSPLHF	TGTGCCAGCAGTGATCAGGCGACATTCTATAATTCACCCCTCCACTTT
13	few	TRBV19	-	TRBJ2-7	CASSGAASYEQYF	TGTGCCAGTAGTGGAGCAGCCTCCTACGAGCAGTACTTC
15	-	TRBV11-2	-	TRBJ1-3	CASSFGGLSGNTIYF	TGTGCCAGCAGCTTCGGCGGCCTCTCTGGAAACACCATATATTTT
14	once	TRBV5-1	TRBD1	TRBJ1-2	CASSSGQGPYGYTF	TGCGCCAGCAGCTCGGGACAGGGACCATATGGCTACACCTTC
13	-	TRBV5-1	-	TRBJ1-5	CASSLARNQPQHF	TGCGCCAGCAGCTTGGCCAGAAATCAGCCCCAGCATTTT
14	-	TRBV5-4	TRBD1	TRBJ1-5	CASSAGQGNQPQHF	TGTGCCAGCAGCGCCGGACAGGGAAATCAGCCCCAGCATTTT
14	-	TRBV9	-	TRBJ1-2	CASSPSRDSGGYTF	TGTGCCAGCAGCCCCTCCCGGGACTCGGGGGGCTACACCTTC
16	-	TRBV4-1	TRBD1	TRBJ2-3	CASSPLGQGSLGTQYF	TGCGCCAGCAGCCCCTTAGGACAGGGATCTCTTGGTACGCAGTATTTT
11	-	TRBV7-9	-	TRBJ1-2	CAVSLNYGYTF	TGTGCCGTCTCCCTTAACTATGGCTACACCTTC
16	-	TRBV25-1	TRBD2	TRBJ2-5	CASSELGGPTGETQYF	TGTGCCAGCAGTGAACTGGGAGGGCCGACCGGAGAGACCCAGTACTTC
17	once	TRBV14	TRBD2	TRBJ2-7	CASSQAQGSGNSYEQYF	TGTGCCAGCAGCCAAGCCCAGGGTAGCGGGAACTCCTACGAGCAGTACTTC
16	once	TRBV11-3	TRBD2	TRBJ2-1	CASSHWTSGKENEQFF	TGTGCCAGCAGCCATTGGACTAGCGGGAAAGAGAATGAGCAGTTCTTC
22	-	TRBV4-1	TRBD2	TRBJ2-1	CASSQPFHLAGGTNSSYNEQFF	TGCGCCAGCAGCCAACCTTTTCACCTAGCGGGGGGTACTAATAGCTCCTACAATGAGCAGTTCTTC
11	-	TRBV27	-	TRBJ1-2	CASGGGEGYTF	TGTGCCAGCGGGGGAGGGGAGGGCTACACCTTC
14	-	TRBV9	-	TRBJ1-3	CASSVGTSGNTIYF	TGTGCCAGCAGCGTTGGCACCTCTGGAAACACCATATATTTT
15	-	TRBV18	-	TRBJ2-5	CASSPKWREQETQYF	TGTGCCAGCTCACCTAAGTGGAGGGAGCAAGAGACCCAGTACTTC
10	once	TRBV10-3	-	TRBJ1-1	CAIGSTEAFF	TGTGCCATCGGTAGCACTGAAGCTTTCTTT
14	-	TRBV25-1	TRBD2	TRBJ2-7	CASRKRGESYEQYF	TGTGCCAGCAGAAAGCGGGGGGAATCCTACGAGCAGTACTTC
16	-	TRBV5-1	TRBD1	TRBJ2-2	CASSPTGTANTGELFF	TGCGCCAGCAGCCCGACTGGGACAGCGAACACCGGGGAGCTGTTTTTT
13	-	TRBV15	-	TRBJ1-2	CATSPDRNYGYTF	TGTGCCACCAGCCCCGACAGGAACTATGGCTACACCTTC
15	-	TRBV7-6	-	TRBJ2-1	CASSLDQRYHNEQFF	TGTGCCAGCAGCTTAGACCAGCGTTATCACAATGAGCAGTTCTTC
12	-	TRBV13	-	TRBJ2-2	CASSRTPGELFF	TGTGCCAGCAGCCGTACACCCGGGGAGCTGTTTTTT
14	-	TRBV7-9	-	TRBJ1-2	CASSPRGGQFGYTF	TGTGCCAGCAGCCCCCGGGGGGGGCAGTTTGGCTACACCTTC